Listed below are T cell receptor beta chains from one sample, sequenced in a study of T cells in Graves' hyperthyroidism and ophthalmopathy. TCRdb ran MiXCR on the multiplex PCR reads and lists one entry per CDR3 protein. The sample records about 380,000 distinct CDR3 sequences, approximately 18% being singletons. The sample consisted of blood. These receptors were taken from a man aged 18 to 35 with Graves' ophthalmopathy. The CDR3 runs from the conserved cysteine through the conserved F or W. Each record gives: D gene, J gene, clone size, V gene, CDR3 protein, CDR3 DNA. The D gene is left open where the match is weak. Size is omitted from some rows. Given values are once, few, many or a class for expanded clones.

d_gene: .
j_gene: TRBJ2-3
abundance: .
v_gene: TRBV19
CDR3aa: CASRAGHTDTQYF
CDR3nt: TGTGCCAGTAGGGCCGGGCACACAGATACGCAGTATTTT

d_gene: TRBD2
j_gene: TRBJ2-3
abundance: many
v_gene: TRBV6-2/TRBV6-3
CDR3aa: CASTLAGETDTQYF
CDR3nt: TGTGCCAGCACACTAGCGGGGGAAACAGATACGCAGTATTTT

d_gene: TRBD1
j_gene: TRBJ1-5
abundance: many
v_gene: TRBV28
CDR3aa: CASSPPGQNQPQHF
CDR3nt: TGTGCCAGCAGCCCTCCGGGACAGAATCAGCCCCAGCATTTT

d_gene: .
j_gene: TRBJ2-7
abundance: many
v_gene: TRBV7-8
CDR3aa: CASSRGTVLPYEQYF
CDR3nt: TGTGCCAGCAGCCGCGGGACCGTCCTTCCCTACGAGCAGTACTTC

d_gene: TRBD2
j_gene: TRBJ2-3
abundance: many
v_gene: TRBV18
CDR3aa: CASSPRRGGTDTQYF
CDR3nt: TGTGCCAGCTCACCTCGGCGGGGGGGCACAGATACGCAGTATTTT

d_gene: TRBD1
j_gene: TRBJ2-7
abundance: .
v_gene: TRBV27
CDR3aa: CASSLLQGNEQYF
CDR3nt: TGTGCCAGCAGTCTGCTACAGGGGAACGAGCAGTACTTC

d_gene: .
j_gene: TRBJ2-2
abundance: .
v_gene: TRBV6-5
CDR3aa: CASSYSTGWENTGELFF
CDR3nt: TGTGCCAGCAGTTACTCCACAGGGTGGGAGAACACCGGGGAGCTGTTTTTT

d_gene: .
j_gene: TRBJ2-5
abundance: many
v_gene: TRBV10-3
CDR3aa: CAISDRGGTQETQYF
CDR3nt: TGTGCCATCAGTGATAGGGGCGGTACCCAAGAGACCCAGTACTTC

d_gene: TRBD2
j_gene: TRBJ2-3
abundance: .
v_gene: TRBV5-1
CDR3aa: CASSLVTSGGDTQYF
CDR3nt: TGCGCCAGCAGCTTGGTGACTAGCGGGGGTGATACGCAGTATTTT

d_gene: .
j_gene: TRBJ2-1
abundance: .
v_gene: TRBV7-9
CDR3aa: CASSLAPSSYEQFF
CDR3nt: TGTGCCAGCAGCTTAGCCCCGAGCTCCTACGAGCAGTTCTTC

d_gene: TRBD1
j_gene: TRBJ2-3
abundance: many
v_gene: TRBV2
CDR3aa: CASRFRDRGFTDTQYF
CDR3nt: TGTGCCAGCAGATTCCGGGACAGGGGTTTCACAGATACGCAGTATTTT

d_gene: .
j_gene: TRBJ1-1
abundance: many
v_gene: TRBV3-1
CDR3aa: CASSQVGGEAFF
CDR3nt: TGTGCCAGCAGCCAAGTTGGGGGGGAGGCTTTCTTT

d_gene: TRBD1
j_gene: TRBJ1-4
abundance: .
v_gene: TRBV18
CDR3aa: CASSPQGQGIEKLFF
CDR3nt: TGTGCCAGCTCACCACAGGGACAGGGGATTGAAAAACTGTTTTTT

d_gene: .
j_gene: TRBJ1-1
abundance: many
v_gene: TRBV6-1
CDR3aa: CASSWTPLATEAFF
CDR3nt: TGTGCCAGCAGTTGGACTCCTCTTGCGACTGAAGCTTTCTTT

d_gene: .
j_gene: TRBJ2-5
abundance: .
v_gene: TRBV2
CDR3aa: CASNGDGETQYF
CDR3nt: TGTGCCAGCAACGGGGACGGAGAGACCCAGTACTTC

d_gene: TRBD1
j_gene: TRBJ1-2
abundance: .
v_gene: TRBV5-8
CDR3aa: CASVSGQGNYGYTF
CDR3nt: TGTGCCAGCGTGTCCGGACAGGGAAACTATGGCTACACCTTC

d_gene: .
j_gene: TRBJ2-5
abundance: many
v_gene: TRBV24-1
CDR3aa: CATSDFGPRGAGETQYF
CDR3nt: TGTGCCACCAGTGATTTTGGGCCCCGGGGGGCAGGAGAGACCCAGTACTTC

d_gene: .
j_gene: TRBJ2-2
abundance: many
v_gene: TRBV12-3/TRBV12-4
CDR3aa: CASSFGGTGELFF
CDR3nt: TGTGCCAGCAGTTTCGGCGGCACCGGGGAGCTGTTTTTT

d_gene: .
j_gene: TRBJ2-1
abundance: few
v_gene: TRBV13
CDR3aa: CASRHRVRNEQFF
CDR3nt: TGTGCCAGCAGGCACCGCGTTCGGAATGAGCAGTTCTTC

d_gene: .
j_gene: TRBJ2-5
abundance: many
v_gene: TRBV18
CDR3aa: CASSLGHAQETQYF
CDR3nt: TGTGCCAGCTCACTGGGACATGCCCAAGAGACCCAGTACTTC

d_gene: TRBD2
j_gene: TRBJ2-5
abundance: many
v_gene: TRBV11-2
CDR3aa: CASSPGGGMETQYF
CDR3nt: TGTGCCAGCAGCCCCGGGGGGGGCATGGAGACCCAGTACTTC

d_gene: TRBD1
j_gene: TRBJ2-1
abundance: many
v_gene: TRBV5-1
CDR3aa: CASSLGWSGQDEQFF
CDR3nt: TGCGCCAGCAGCTTGGGGTGGTCGGGACAGGATGAGCAGTTCTTC

d_gene: .
j_gene: TRBJ1-2
abundance: many
v_gene: TRBV6-2/TRBV6-3
CDR3aa: CASETGTYGYTF
CDR3nt: TGTGCCAGCGAAACCGGGACATATGGCTACACCTTC

d_gene: .
j_gene: TRBJ1-2
abundance: few
v_gene: TRBV7-2
CDR3aa: CASSRWDTRFLYGYTF
CDR3nt: TGTGCCAGCAGCCGATGGGACACAAGATTCCTCTATGGCTACACCTTC

d_gene: TRBD1
j_gene: TRBJ1-1
abundance: .
v_gene: TRBV2
CDR3aa: CASRDTDRGLEAFF
CDR3nt: TGTGCCAGCAGGGATACGGACAGGGGGCTTGAAGCTTTCTTT

d_gene: .
j_gene: TRBJ1-6
abundance: many
v_gene: TRBV2
CDR3aa: CASNTLGSSPLHF
CDR3nt: TGTGCCAGCAACACTTTAGGGTCTTCACCCCTCCACTTT

d_gene: TRBD2
j_gene: TRBJ2-1
abundance: few
v_gene: TRBV6-1
CDR3aa: CASTRAGGSYNEQFF
CDR3nt: TGTGCCAGCACACGGGCGGGGGGCAGCTACAATGAGCAGTTCTTC

d_gene: TRBD2
j_gene: TRBJ2-3
abundance: many
v_gene: TRBV29-1
CDR3aa: CSVAGTSGGAVDTQYF
CDR3nt: TGCAGCGTTGCAGGGACTAGCGGGGGGGCCGTGGATACGCAGTATTTT

d_gene: .
j_gene: TRBJ1-1
abundance: .
v_gene: TRBV20-1
CDR3aa: CSANVPNTEAFF
CDR3nt: TGCAGTGCCAACGTACCGAACACTGAAGCTTTCTTT

d_gene: TRBD2
j_gene: TRBJ2-5
abundance: many
v_gene: TRBV12-3/TRBV12-4
CDR3aa: CASTLAGAWETQYF
CDR3nt: TGTGCCAGCACCCTAGCGGGGGCGTGGGAGACCCAGTACTTC

d_gene: .
j_gene: TRBJ1-2
abundance: few
v_gene: TRBV6-2/TRBV6-3
CDR3aa: CASSPGLGYTF
CDR3nt: TGTGCCAGCAGTCCAGGGTTGGGCTACACCTTC

d_gene: .
j_gene: TRBJ1-2
abundance: .
v_gene: TRBV4-1
CDR3aa: CASSQEGAGRANYGYTF
CDR3nt: TGCGCCAGCAGCCAAGAAGGGGCAGGGAGGGCGAACTATGGCTACACCTTC

d_gene: .
j_gene: TRBJ1-1
abundance: many
v_gene: TRBV15
CDR3aa: CATSPALADTEAFF
CDR3nt: TGTGCCACCAGCCCGGCCCTGGCGGACACTGAAGCTTTCTTT

d_gene: TRBD2
j_gene: TRBJ2-1
abundance: .
v_gene: TRBV7-9
CDR3aa: CASSRGLADGEQFF
CDR3nt: TGTGCCAGCAGCCGTGGACTAGCGGATGGGGAGCAGTTCTTC

d_gene: TRBD1
j_gene: TRBJ2-2
abundance: .
v_gene: TRBV20-1
CDR3aa: CSARVGWTGKNTGELFF
CDR3nt: TGCAGTGCTAGAGTCGGGTGGACAGGGAAGAACACCGGGGAGCTGTTTTTT

d_gene: .
j_gene: TRBJ2-2
abundance: many
v_gene: TRBV5-1
CDR3aa: CASSLLRANTGELFF
CDR3nt: TGCGCCAGCAGCTTGTTGAGGGCGAACACCGGGGAGCTGTTTTTT

d_gene: .
j_gene: TRBJ2-3
abundance: many
v_gene: TRBV6-1
CDR3aa: CASRLDPATDTQYF
CDR3nt: TGTGCCAGCAGACTGGACCCTGCTACAGATACGCAGTATTTT

d_gene: .
j_gene: TRBJ1-1
abundance: many
v_gene: TRBV5-1
CDR3aa: CASREDTNTEAFF
CDR3nt: TGCGCCAGCAGGGAGGACACTAACACTGAAGCTTTCTTT

d_gene: .
j_gene: TRBJ2-7
abundance: many
v_gene: TRBV12-3/TRBV12-4
CDR3aa: CASSFSRAEQYF
CDR3nt: TGTGCCAGCAGTTTCTCCAGGGCCGAGCAGTACTTC

d_gene: TRBD2
j_gene: TRBJ2-5
abundance: .
v_gene: TRBV18
CDR3aa: CASSPSEGAGGQETQYF
CDR3nt: TGTGCCAGCTCACCGTCGGAGGGAGCGGGGGGTCAAGAGACCCAGTACTTC

d_gene: TRBD1
j_gene: TRBJ1-5
abundance: many
v_gene: TRBV7-3
CDR3aa: CASSQPGGGGQPQHF
CDR3nt: TGTGCCAGCAGTCAACCAGGGGGCGGGGGCCAGCCCCAGCATTTT

d_gene: .
j_gene: TRBJ1-2
abundance: many
v_gene: TRBV5-1
CDR3aa: CASSLAISQVAGASGYTF
CDR3nt: TGCGCCAGCAGCTTAGCCATCAGTCAGGTCGCGGGGGCTTCCGGCTACACCTTC

d_gene: .
j_gene: TRBJ1-1
abundance: many
v_gene: TRBV29-1
CDR3aa: CSVVHVTGTEAFF
CDR3nt: TGCAGCGTTGTTCATGTGACGGGCACTGAAGCTTTCTTT

d_gene: TRBD1
j_gene: TRBJ1-5
abundance: many
v_gene: TRBV20-1
CDR3aa: CSASPDRGNQPQHF
CDR3nt: TGCAGTGCTAGCCCCGACAGGGGGAATCAGCCCCAGCATTTT

d_gene: TRBD1
j_gene: TRBJ1-2
abundance: .
v_gene: TRBV5-1
CDR3aa: CASSPTGRNGGYTF
CDR3nt: TGCGCCAGCAGCCCGACAGGGCGAAACGGTGGCTACACCTTC

d_gene: .
j_gene: TRBJ1-4
abundance: .
v_gene: TRBV27
CDR3aa: CASSFLGYEKLFF
CDR3nt: TGTGCCAGCAGTTTCCTAGGTTATGAAAAACTGTTTTTT

d_gene: .
j_gene: TRBJ1-4
abundance: .
v_gene: TRBV4-1
CDR3aa: CASSQVLGAAKEKLFF
CDR3nt: TGCGCCAGCAGCCAAGTTCTCGGGGCCGCCAAGGAAAAACTGTTTTTT

d_gene: .
j_gene: TRBJ2-2
abundance: .
v_gene: TRBV9
CDR3aa: CASSHPTQTNTGELFF
CDR3nt: TGTGCCAGCAGCCACCCTACACAGACGAACACCGGGGAGCTGTTTTTT

d_gene: .
j_gene: TRBJ1-1
abundance: many
v_gene: TRBV3-1
CDR3aa: CASSQGGKTEAFF
CDR3nt: TGTGCCAGCAGCCAAGGAGGGAAAACTGAAGCTTTCTTT

d_gene: TRBD1
j_gene: TRBJ1-6
abundance: many
v_gene: TRBV5-1
CDR3aa: CASSSNRGVGDSPLHF
CDR3nt: TGCGCCAGCAGCTCCAACAGGGGCGTCGGTGATTCACCCCTCCACTTT

d_gene: .
j_gene: TRBJ2-7
abundance: few
v_gene: TRBV6-2/TRBV6-3
CDR3aa: CASSPRGSGSSYEQYF
CDR3nt: TGTGCCAGCAGCCCCCGTGGGTCGGGGAGCTCCTACGAGCAGTACTTC

d_gene: .
j_gene: TRBJ2-7
abundance: few
v_gene: TRBV15
CDR3aa: CATSRDTSYEQYF
CDR3nt: TGTGCCACCAGCAGGGACACCTCCTACGAGCAGTACTTC

d_gene: .
j_gene: TRBJ2-3
abundance: many
v_gene: TRBV3-1
CDR3aa: CASSETYTDTQYF
CDR3nt: TGTGCCAGCAGCGAAACGTACACAGATACGCAGTATTTT

d_gene: .
j_gene: TRBJ2-3
abundance: many
v_gene: TRBV13
CDR3aa: CASSLPLAASTDTQYF
CDR3nt: TGTGCCAGCAGCTTACCCCTAGCTGCTAGCACAGATACGCAGTATTTT

d_gene: .
j_gene: TRBJ2-1
abundance: many
v_gene: TRBV27
CDR3aa: CASSLTGTPYNEQFF
CDR3nt: TGTGCCAGCAGTTTGACCGGGACACCGTACAATGAGCAGTTCTTC

d_gene: TRBD2
j_gene: TRBJ2-5
abundance: many
v_gene: TRBV28
CDR3aa: CASSQTSARSQYF
CDR3nt: TGTGCCAGCAGTCAAACTAGCGCTCGGTCCCAGTACTTC

d_gene: TRBD2
j_gene: TRBJ2-5
abundance: many
v_gene: TRBV7-3
CDR3aa: CASSWGGGLGKETQYF
CDR3nt: TGTGCCAGCAGCTGGGGGGGGGGACTTGGGAAAGAGACCCAGTACTTC

d_gene: .
j_gene: TRBJ2-2
abundance: few
v_gene: TRBV5-1
CDR3aa: CASSLDGYHTGELFF
CDR3nt: TGCGCCAGCAGCTTGGACGGGTACCACACCGGGGAGCTGTTTTTT

d_gene: TRBD1
j_gene: TRBJ1-1
abundance: many
v_gene: TRBV7-3
CDR3aa: CASSLQGARSTEAFF
CDR3nt: TGTGCCAGCAGCTTACAGGGGGCGCGGAGCACTGAAGCTTTCTTT